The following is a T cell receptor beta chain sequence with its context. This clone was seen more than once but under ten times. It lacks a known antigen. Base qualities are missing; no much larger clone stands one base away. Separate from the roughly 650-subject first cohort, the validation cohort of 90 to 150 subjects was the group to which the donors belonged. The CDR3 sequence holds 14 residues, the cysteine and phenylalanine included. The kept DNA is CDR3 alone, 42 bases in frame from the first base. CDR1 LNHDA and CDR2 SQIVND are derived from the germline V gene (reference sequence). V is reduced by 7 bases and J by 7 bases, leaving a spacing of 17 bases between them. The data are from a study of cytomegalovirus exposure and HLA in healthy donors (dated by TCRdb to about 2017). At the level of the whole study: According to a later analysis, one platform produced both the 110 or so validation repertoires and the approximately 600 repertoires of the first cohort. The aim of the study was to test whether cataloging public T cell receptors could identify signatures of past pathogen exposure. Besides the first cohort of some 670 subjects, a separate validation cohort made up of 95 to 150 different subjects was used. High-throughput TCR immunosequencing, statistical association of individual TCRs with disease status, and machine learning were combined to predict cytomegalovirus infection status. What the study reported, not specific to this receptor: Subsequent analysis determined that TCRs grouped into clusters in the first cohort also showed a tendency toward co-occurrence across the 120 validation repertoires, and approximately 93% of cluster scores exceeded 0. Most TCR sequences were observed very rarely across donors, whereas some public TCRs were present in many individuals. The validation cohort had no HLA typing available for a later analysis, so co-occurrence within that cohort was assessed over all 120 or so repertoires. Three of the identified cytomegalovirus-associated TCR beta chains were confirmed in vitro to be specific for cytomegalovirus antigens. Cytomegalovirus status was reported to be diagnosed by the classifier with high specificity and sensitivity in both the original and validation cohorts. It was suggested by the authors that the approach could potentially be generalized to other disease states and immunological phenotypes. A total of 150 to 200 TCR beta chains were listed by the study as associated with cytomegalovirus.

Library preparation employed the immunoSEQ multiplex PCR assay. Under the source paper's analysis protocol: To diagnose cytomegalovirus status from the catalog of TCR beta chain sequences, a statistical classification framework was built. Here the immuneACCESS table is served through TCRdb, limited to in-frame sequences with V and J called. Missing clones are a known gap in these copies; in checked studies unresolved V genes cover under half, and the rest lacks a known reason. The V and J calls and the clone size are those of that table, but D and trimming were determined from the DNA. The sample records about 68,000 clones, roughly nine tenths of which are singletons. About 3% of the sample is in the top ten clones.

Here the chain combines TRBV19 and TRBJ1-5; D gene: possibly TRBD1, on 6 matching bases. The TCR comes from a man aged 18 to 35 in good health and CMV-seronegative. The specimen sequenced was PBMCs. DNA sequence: TGTGCCAGTACCCACAGGGTACTTCGCCAGCCCCAGCATTTT. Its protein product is CASTHRVLRQPQHF. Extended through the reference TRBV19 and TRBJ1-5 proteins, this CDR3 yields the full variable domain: DGGITQSPKYLFRKEGQNVTLSCEQNLNHDAMYWYRQDPGQGLRLIYYSQIVNDFQKGDIAEGYSVSREKKESFPLTVTSAQKNPTAFYLCASTHRVLRQPQHFGDGTRLSIL.